The sequence of this TCR beta chain was determined in a study of blood T cell repertoires in COVID-19. Study summary: T cells, B-cell-depleted T cells, or PBMCs provided the cDNA or gDNA that served as material.

Germline lookup yields CDR1 MRHNA and CDR2 SNTAGT. The CDR3 has 13 residues. V lost 6 bases to trimming and J lost 6 bases, with 14 bases between them. Per the original methods: Nucleated cell number was recorded as an estimate derived from reference gene primer amplification. The protocol was immunoSEQ multiplex PCR, while the TCRdb copy is restricted to in-frame clones and leaves out a portion. The DNA gave D and trimming, while V, J and clone size come from that table. The repertoire holds around 380,000 clones, with roughly 77% as singletons. The rearrangement joins TRBV6-4 to TRBJ1-1, with D possibly TRBD1 on 5 matching bases. The sample comprised peripheral blood. This receptor was obtained from a human donor with acute or convalescent COVID-19. The donor label of this sample is uncertain. For the CDR3, the DNA is TGTGCCAGCAGGGCGACAGTGACTTCTGAAGCTTTCTTT. It yields the protein CASRATVTSEAFF.